What follows are 5 T cell receptor beta chains derived from one specimen sequenced in a study of somatic mutations in cytotoxic T cells in rheumatoid arthritis. Data came from immunoSEQ multiplex PCR; TCRdb stores just in-frame clones and leaves some out. The sample includes under 20,000 clones, 80% to 90% seen only once; the top ten take around 14%. Sequenced material: CD8+ T cells sorted from blood. Receptors originate from a man aged 40-55 years in good health.

The CDR3 sequence is CASSLPIGRGTLYNEQFF. In DNA, the CDR3 is TGTGCCAGCAGTTTACCGATCGGAAGGGGGACACTTTACAATGAGCAGTTCTTC. This chain connects TRBV28 to TRBJ2-1; weak D call: TRBD1 (6 bases). The CDR3 runs to 18 residues. Germline V CDR1 and CDR2: MDHEN, SYDVKM. Trimming left V 2 bases short and J 4 bases short, with 21 bases between.

J is TRBJ2-2 and V is TRBV6-5; D is possibly TRBD1 (6 bases). The CDR3 covers 14 residues. Germline values: CDR1 MNHEY, CDR2 SVGAGI. Trimming removed 9 bases at V and 4 bases at J, with 15 bases between. The CDR3 reads CASRGTDFTGELFF. Here the CDR3 DNA reads TGTGCCAGTAGGGGGACGGATTTCACCGGGGAGCTGTTTTTT.

This chain links TRBV28 with TRBJ2-7, with 7 nucleotides matching TRBD2. The CDR3 is 12 residues long. Looked up from germline, CDR1 is MDHEN and CDR2 is SYDVKM. The trim removed 5 bases at V and 5 bases at J, leaving 3 bases unmatched. The CDR3 is CASSLGGDEQYF. The CDR3 DNA reads as TGTGCCAGCAGTCTGGGGGGGGACGAGCAGTACTTC.

This chain joins TRBV10-3 and TRBJ2-2, with 9 bases matching TRBD2. Trimming at V came to 11 bases and at J to 7 bases, leaving 17 bases not matched to a gene. This CDR3 is built from 16 residues. Germline V gene sequence: CDR1 ENHRY, CDR2 SYGVKD. This CDR3 reads CAHSRRREGPDGELFF. In DNA, the CDR3 is TGTGCCCACTCGAGGAGGCGGGAGGGCCCTGACGGGGAGCTGTTTTTT.

About this clone itself: The sample contains more than one DNA sequence encoding this CDR3. V is TRBV27 and J is TRBJ1-2; 10 bases fit TRBD1. This CDR3 has 14 residues. The V gene's germline CDR1 is MNHEY and CDR2 SMNVEV (reference sequence). J lost 3 bases, V lost 5 bases, and 3 bases had no gene match. CDR3 in DNA: TGTGCCAGCAGTCCGACAGGGGGCGACTATGGCTACACCTTC. This sequence encodes CASSPTGGDYGYTF.